The TCR beta chain described here comes from a study of shared clonotypes between healthy human individuals. Study results and limitations: Relative to memory subsets, naive subsets generally showed larger estimated richness.

The naive CD8 population came from CD45RO-negative cells selected for CCR7, without terminally differentiated effector memory CD45RA+ cells. Among the donors, all were Caucasian adults who lived in Nashville, Tennessee. About this clone itself: Its antigen is undetermined. The same CDR3 also results from other DNA sequences found in this sample.

The CDR3 extends over 13 amino acids. Germline V gives CDR1 MNHEY, CDR2 SMNVEV (reference sequence). V was clipped by 6 bases and J by 3 bases, with 12 bases between them. An even split of each subset's genomic DNA across several immunoSEQ plates was performed. Assay: immunoSEQ multiplex PCR; the TCRdb copy retains only in-frame clones and omits some. This table has about 2 million clones, around 96% appearing once. The origin of this receptor is a man between 18 and 35 years old in good health. The chain recombines TRBV27 with TRBJ2-7; a weak D match, TRBD1 (6 bases). Material: naive CD8+ T cells sorted from blood. CDR3 bases: TGTGCCAGCAGCCCCGGGACAATCTACGAGCAGTACTTC. This codes for CASSPGTIYEQYF.